This T cell receptor (beta chain) was retrieved from a study of shared clonotypes between healthy human individuals. It was across several immunoSEQ plates that each subset's genomic DNA was evenly split. Sequenced by immunoSEQ multiplex PCR; TCRdb stores in-frame clones only, minus some. The table has hundreds of thousands of clones, less than 96% seen once. This clone was detected only once. Antigen specificity is unknown. This CDR3 has 13 residues. The germline V gene encodes CDR1 LNHDA and CDR2 SQIVND (reference sequence). V was pared by 0 bases and J by 7 bases, with 0 bases of the junction left unmatched. Points from the study as a whole: Several donors held about 5% of naive CD4 clonotypes in common. In having few donors, the study represented limited genetic and exposure-history diversity. Sequencing depth was expected to influence donor clonotype sharing.

This sequence originates from a woman in her 30s in good health. The specimen sequenced was naive CD4+ T cells sorted from blood. Subset meaning: CD45RA+ positively selected. This rearrangement joins TRBV19 to TRBJ1-5, with 7 bases fitting TRBD1. The CDR3 DNA sequence: TGTGCCAGTAGTATAGAGACAGGGCAGCCCCAGCATTTT. It translates to CASSIETGQPQHF.